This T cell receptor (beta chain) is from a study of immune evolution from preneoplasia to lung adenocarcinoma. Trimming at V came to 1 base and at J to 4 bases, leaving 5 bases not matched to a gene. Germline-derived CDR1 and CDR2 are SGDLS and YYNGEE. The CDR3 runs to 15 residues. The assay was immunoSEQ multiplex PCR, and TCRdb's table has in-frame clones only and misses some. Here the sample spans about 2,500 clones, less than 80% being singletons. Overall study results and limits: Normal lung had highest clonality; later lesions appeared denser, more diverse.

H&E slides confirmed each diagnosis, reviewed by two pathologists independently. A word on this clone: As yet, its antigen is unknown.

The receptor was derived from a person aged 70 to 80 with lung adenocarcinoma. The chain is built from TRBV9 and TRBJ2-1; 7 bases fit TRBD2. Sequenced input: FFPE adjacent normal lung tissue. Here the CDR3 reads CASSVSSGAYNEQFF. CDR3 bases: TGTGCCAGCAGCGTATCCAGCGGGGCTTACAATGAGCAGTTCTTC.